Following are 16 T cell receptor beta chains from one sample sequenced in a study of blood T cell repertoires in COVID-19. The table came from immunoSEQ multiplex PCR; TCRdb's copy has only in-frame clones and leaves some out. Found here are around 300,000 clones, roughly 91% of them singletons; the top ten hold 2% to 2.5%. The sample was PBMCs or T cells enriched from blood (not recorded which). These receptors all stem from an older woman in a cohort exposed to, infected with or recovered from COVID-19 (not recorded which).

The V and J genes are TRBV5-6 and TRBJ2-7; weak D call: TRBD1 (6 bases). The CDR3 extends over 13 amino acids. From germline, CDR1 is SGHDT and CDR2 YYEEEE. Trimming left V 2 bases short and J 2 bases short, with 8 bases between. The CDR3 sequence is CASSLGDTYEQYF. The CDR3 nucleotides read TGTGCCAGCAGCTTAGGGGACACCTACGAGCAGTACTTC. Full variable domain (outside the CDR3, taken from reference TRBV5-6 and TRBJ2-7): DAGVTQSPTHLIKTRGQQVTLRCSPKSGHDTVSWYQQALGQGPQFIFQYYEEEERQRGNFPDRFSGHQFPNYSSELNVNALLLGDSALYLCASSLGDTYEQYFGPGTRLTVT.

The chain is built from TRBV5-1 and TRBJ2-5; D is perhaps TRBD2 (6 bases). Germline CDR1 reads SGHRS; CDR2 reads YFSETQ. V was pared by 4 bases and J by 5 bases, with 18 bases between. The length of the CDR3 is 15 residues. Here the CDR3 DNA reads TGCGCCAGCAGCCCCGAGTGGGGGGTCGGGGAGACCCAGTACTTC. Amino acids: CASSPEWGVGETQYF.

V is TRBV21-1 and J is TRBJ2-2; the table's D call, TRBD2, has no DNA check behind it. TRBV21-1 is tagged as a pseudogene. CDR3 length equals 21 residues. As DNA, the CDR3 is TGTGCCAGCAGCAAAGGCCTCCCGAGACTAGCGGGAGGTATTGACACCGGGGAGCTGTTTTTT. Protein: CASSKGLPRLAGGIDTGELFF.

The CDR3 is CAIRETGTNSNQPQHF. For the CDR3, the DNA is TGTGCCATCAGGGAAACAGGGACGAATAGCAATCAGCCCCAGCATTTT. V and J are TRBV10-3 and TRBJ1-5; TRBD1 might be the D (6 bases). With 6 bases removed from V and 0 bases from J, the gap between germline ends came to 15 bases. CDR3 length: 16 residues. Per germline, CDR1 ENHRY and CDR2 SYGVKD.

The chain combines TRBV19 with TRBJ1-2, with D unclear. This CDR3 has 12 residues. Deletions cut 5 bases from V and 3 bases from J, with 7 bases between. The germline CDR1 and CDR2 sequences are LNHDA and SQIVND (reference sequence). The CDR3: CASSPRDYGYTF. The CDR3 coding sequence is TGTGCCAGTAGTCCTCGGGACTATGGCTACACCTTC.

V usage is TRBV24-1 and J usage is TRBJ2-3; the match to TRBD2 covers 7 bases. Trimming removed 4 bases from V and 7 bases from J; junction bases left unmatched: 19. The CDR3 sequence is 18 residues long. The germline gives CDR1 KGHDR, CDR2 SFDVKD. DNA for the CDR3: TGTGCCACCAGTGACCCCGAAACAAGCGGGATTCGTCCGAATACGCAGTATTTT. Translation gives CATSDPETSGIRPNTQYF.

This clone came up once. CDR3 coding DNA: TGTGCCAGCAGCTTAGCGGTGATCAGGGGTGACAAAAACATTCAGTACTTC. Translated, it gives CASSLAVIRGDKNIQYF. The chain uses TRBV7-2 and TRBJ2-4, with D possibly being TRBD1 (6 bases). Germline V gene data show CDR1 as SGHTA and CDR2 as FQGNSA. Trimming pared 0 bases from V and 3 bases from J, leaving 15 bases between. The CDR3 is 17 amino acids.

V and J are TRBV9 and TRBJ1-4; the match to TRBD1 covers 10 bases. The V gene end was trimmed by 3 bases and the J gene end by 0 bases; junction bases not matched to a gene: 11. The CDR3 sequence is 19 residues long. CDR1 is SGDLS, CDR2 YYNGEE, per germline. Here the CDR3 DNA reads TGTGCCAGCAGCGGAGGGGGGACAGGGGCCTGGGCAACTAATGAAAAACTGTTTTTT. It encodes CASSGGGTGAWATNEKLFF.

The chain has TRBV10-2 and TRBJ1-4, with D unresolved. V shed 3 bases and J shed 2 bases, with 7 bases lying between them. This CDR3 is built from 14 residues. The germline V gene encodes CDR1 WSHSY and CDR2 SAAADI. The CDR3 DNA reads as TGCGCCAGCAGTGATGGGCAGACTAATGAAAAACTGTTTTTT. Encoded protein: CASSDGQTNEKLFF.

To note about this clone: The germline gene is not matched at one end of the junction; a read error may be the cause. CDR3 nucleotide sequence: TGTACCAGCAGAACCACAGTCCAGCCCCAGCATTTT. Translating gives CTSRTTVQPQHF. This chain connects TRBV12-3 or TRBV12-4 to TRBJ1-5, with D unclear. The CDR3 is made up of 12 amino acids.

V is TRBV24-1 and J is TRBJ2-1; maybe TRBD1 (8 bases). Germline lookup yields CDR1 KGHDR and CDR2 SFDVKD. The ends were cut back, 9 bases at V and 7 bases at J, with 24 bases in the middle. CDR3 size: 16 residues. DNA for the CDR3: TGTGCCACCTCCCCCCAGGGGGCTATGCGGGGGAATGAGCAGTTCTTC. This sequence encodes CATSPQGAMRGNEQFF.

The chain has TRBV7-9 and TRBJ2-3; 9 nucleotides align to TRBD2. Unmatched junction bases numbered 10, after V lost 1 base and J lost 5 bases. CDR1 is SEHNR and CDR2 is FQNEAQ in the germline V gene (reference sequence). The length of the CDR3 is 17 residues. CDR3 sequence (DNA): TGTGCCAGCAGCTTAGGGTCCTCGGCGGGAGGGCTAGATACGCAGTATTTT. It specifies CASSLGSSAGGLDTQYF.

The rearrangement uses TRBV7-8 and TRBJ2-1, with D perhaps matching TRBD1 (5 bases). Germline V gene sequence: CDR1 SGHVS, CDR2 FQNEAQ. The CDR3 totals 21 residues. The V end was cut by 4 bases, the J end by 0 bases, with 28 bases between. The CDR3 bases are TGTGCCAGCAGCTCGCTAAGCTTTGGCAGGGTTGCCCAAAGCTCCTACAATGAGCAGTTCTTC. As protein: CASSSLSFGRVAQSSYNEQFF.

This clone is a singleton in its sample. The chain carries TRBV7-9 and TRBJ1-4; the D gene is possibly TRBD1 (5 bases). CDR3 length: 14 amino acids. Germline CDR1 and CDR2: SEHNR and FQNEAQ (reference sequence). Trimming removed 5 bases from V and 4 bases from J, with 11 bases in between. CDR3 sequence reads: CASSPGWNNEKLFF. The CDR3 nucleotides read TGTGCCAGCAGCCCAGGGTGGAATAATGAAAAACTGTTTTTT.

V gene TRBV5-8 combines with J gene TRBJ2-2; possibly TRBD1 for D (7 bases). Germline V CDR1 and CDR2: SGHTS, YDEGEE. The CDR3 extends over 16 amino acids. Trimming pared 7 bases from V and 2 bases from J, leaving 18 bases between. The CDR3 here is CASEPEGAFNTGELFF. CDR3 bases: TGTGCCAGCGAACCGGAGGGGGCATTCAACACCGGGGAGCTGTTTTTT. The full variable domain, rest sourced from reference TRBV5-8 and TRBJ2-2, is EAGVTQSPTHLIKTRGQQATLRCSPISGHTSVYWYQQALGLGLQFLLWYDEGEERNRGNFPPRFSGRQFPNYSSELNVNALELEDSALYLCASEPEGAFNTGELFFGEGSRLTVL.

This sequence joins TRBV15 and TRBJ2-2, with a possible D match to TRBD2 (5 bases). The V end was cut by 4 bases, the J end by 2 bases, with 14 bases between. The germline gives CDR1 LNHNV, CDR2 YYDKDF (reference sequence). The CDR3 consists of 16 residues. The CDR3 bases are TGTGCCACCAGCATCTTCGAGCGGAGAAACACCGGGGAGCTGTTTTTT. Its protein product is CATSIFERRNTGELFF. The whole variable domain, remainder taken from reference TRBV15 and TRBJ2-2, is DAMVIQNPRYQVTQFGKPVTLSCSQTLNHNVMYWYQQKSSQAPKLLFHYYDKDFNNEADTPDNFQSRRPNTSFCFLDIRSPGLGDTAMYLCATSIFERRNTGELFFGEGSRLTVL.